This TCR beta chain was sequenced during a study of T cells in Graves' hyperthyroidism and ophthalmopathy. CDR1 SGHRS and CDR2 YFSETQ come from the germline V gene. The CDR3 sequence is 16 residues long. V dropped 0 bases and J dropped 0 bases, with 10 bases sitting between them. What was amplified from RNA transcripts were TCR beta CDR3 regions. Primed by the HTBI set, a first-round RT-PCR was run on the TCR CDR3. TCRdb re-called the multiplex PCR reads with MiXCR, one entry per CDR3 protein. Of approximately 420,000 distinct CDR3 sequences listed, just under 15% are singletons. This chain connects TRBV5-1 to TRBJ2-1; D uncertain. The source of this sequence is a woman under 40 with Graves' hyperthyroidism. Material for sequencing was blood. The CDR3 reads CASSLEAYSSYNEQFF. In DNA, the CDR3 is TGCGCCAGCAGCTTGGAGGCTTACAGCTCCTACAATGAGCAGTTCTTC.